The 27 T cell receptor beta chains below were found in one sample sequenced in a study of Ad26.COV2.S vaccination and SARS-CoV-2 variants. Treatment specified: 15 to 20 received Ad26.COV2.S at low or high dose, single or two shots; five or six received placebo; per-sample allocation not given. Following the first vaccine or placebo injection, samples were taken on day 63. The protocol was immunoSEQ multiplex PCR, while the TCRdb copy is restricted to in-frame clones and leaves out a portion. The sample lists around 310,000 clones, roughly 90% occurring once. Sequenced here: peripheral blood, sampled in a trial of Ad26.COV2.S vaccine versus placebo. Receptor source: a person between 18 and 65 years old who received the Ad26.COV2.S COVID-19 vaccine or a placebo.

The chain employs TRBV4-1 and TRBJ2-2; no clear D. Germline CDR1 MGHRA, CDR2 YSYEKL. Trimming pared 1 base from V and 8 bases from J, leaving 5 bases between. The CDR3 runs to 12 residues. CDR3 sequence reads: CASSQVRGELFF. The CDR3 DNA reads as TGCGCCAGCAGCCAAGTACGGGGGGAGCTGTTTTTT.

The chain carries TRBV28 and TRBJ1-2, with D unresolved. The CDR3 runs 15 residues. Deletions cut 6 bases from V and 1 base from J, with 15 bases between. Germline lookup yields CDR1 MDHEN and CDR2 SYDVKM. The CDR3 DNA follows: TGTGCCAGCAGCCACTCAGAAAATCTTAACTATGGCTACACCTTC. It encodes CASSHSENLNYGYTF.

The rearrangement uses TRBV25-1 and TRBJ1-2, with 8 bases aligning to TRBD1. CDR1 is MGHDK and CDR2 is SYGVNS in the germline V gene. CDR3 size: 16 residues. Trimming took 4 bases from V and 5 from J; bases not matched to a gene: 12. Written as DNA, the CDR3 is TGTGCCAGCAGTGGGGGGGACAGGCCGGTGGAGTATGGCTACACCTTC. Translated, it gives CASSGGDRPVEYGYTF.

V usage is TRBV18 and J usage is TRBJ1-2; D possibly corresponds to TRBD1 (5 bases). The V end was cut by 0 bases, the J end by 0 bases, with 17 bases between. This CDR3 is 18 amino acids long. The germline V gene has CDR1 KGHSH and CDR2 LQKENI. The DNA of the CDR3 is TGTGCCAGCTCACCACCGGGACCGAAGCGCCTTTCTAACTATGGCTACACCTTC. Residues: CASSPPGPKRLSNYGYTF.

The chain has TRBV9 and TRBJ2-1; no firm D call. Germline V gene data show CDR1 as SGDLS and CDR2 as YYNGEE. The V end lost 0 bases, the J end lost 5 bases, and 9 bases lay between the germline ends. The CDR3 extends over 14 amino acids. This CDR3 reads CASSVGVPNNEQFF. DNA of the CDR3: TGTGCCAGCAGCGTAGGAGTGCCGAACAATGAGCAGTTCTTC.

The rearrangement uses TRBV7-9 and TRBJ2-5, with 13 bases identical to TRBD2. Trimming at V came to 3 bases and at J to 2 bases, leaving 3 bases not matched to a gene. There are 16 residues in the CDR3. CDR1 is SEHNR and CDR2 is FQNEAQ in the germline V gene (reference sequence). The DNA for the CDR3 is TGTGCCAGCAGCTTCAGGACTAGCGGGGGACAAGAGACCCAGTACTTC. Residues: CASSFRTSGGQETQYF.

This rearrangement joins TRBV7-6 to TRBJ1-4; D might be TRBD1 (5 bases). The CDR3 contains 17 residues. With 1 base removed from V and 6 bases from J, the gap between germline ends came to 18 bases. Germline loops: CDR1 SGHVS, CDR2 FNYEAQ. The CDR3 sequence: CASSLEPRQGADEKLFF. The CDR3 region has the DNA TGTGCCAGCAGCTTAGAACCGCGCCAGGGTGCGGATGAAAAACTGTTTTTT.

V gene TRBV10-3 combines with J gene TRBJ2-7; tentative D call: TRBD2 (5 bases). The CDR3 is 13 residues long. CDR1 and CDR2 from the germline V gene are ENHRY and SYGVKD. With 6 bases removed from V and 3 bases from J, the gap between germline ends came to 12 bases. The CDR3 bases are TGTGCCATCAGATCGGAGGAGGTCTACGAGCAGTACGTC. The encoded protein is CAIRSEEVYEQYV.

In this sample, this clone turned up once. The same CDR3 also results from other DNA sequences found in this sample. This chain uses TRBV18 with TRBJ2-3; the D is unclear. The V gene lost 2 bases and the J gene lost 0 bases, with 9 bases spanning the gap. The CDR3 has 15 residues. Germline CDR1 reads KGHSH; CDR2 reads LQKENI. The CDR3 nucleotides are TGTGCCAGCTCACCAGGGCAGACTAGCACAGATACGCAGTATTTT. It codes for CASSPGQTSTDTQYF. The whole variable domain, filled in from reference TRBV18 and TRBJ2-3, reads NAGVMQNPRHLVRRRGQEARLRCSPMKGHSHVYWYRQLPEEGLKFMVYLQKENIIDESGMPKERFSAEFPKEGPSILRIQQVVRGDSAAYFCASSPGQTSTDTQYFGPGTRLTVL.

The chain joins TRBV6-1 to TRBJ1-1; a possible D gene is TRBD1 (5 bases). Trimming shortened V by 2 bases and J by 5 bases, and 15 bases separated the two germline ends. Per the germline V gene, CDR1 is MNHNS and CDR2 is SASEGT. The CDR3 extends over 15 amino acids. This chain's CDR3 is CASSEWGPEGTEAFF. Written as DNA, the CDR3 is TGTGCCAGCAGTGAATGGGGTCCGGAGGGGACTGAAGCTTTCTTT.

This chain joins TRBV21-1 and TRBJ1-5; the D call TRBD1 from the table was never checked on the DNA. TRBV21-1 is labeled a pseudogene. The length of the CDR3 is 16 residues. The DNA for the CDR3 is TGTGCCAGCAACCCCCCAAGGGGGCGCAGCAATCAGCCCCAGCATTTT. Translated: CASNPPRGRSNQPQHF.

This rearrangement joins TRBV12-3 or TRBV12-4 to TRBJ2-4; D is perhaps TRBD1 or TRBD2 (6 bases each). Trimming removed 5 bases from V and 9 bases from J, with 14 bases in between. The CDR3 extends over 13 amino acids. The CDR3 here is CASSGGGKGIQYF. Here the CDR3 DNA reads TGTGCCAGCAGTGGAGGGGGGAAGGGCATTCAGTACTTC.

The chain combines TRBV7-8 with TRBJ1-3, with D possibly matching TRBD1 (5 bases). V lost 3 bases and J lost 4, with 19 bases in between. This CDR3 is built from 17 residues. The germline V gene encodes CDR1 SGHVS and CDR2 FQNEAQ. The CDR3 sequence: CASSFRTGTTKGNTIYF. CDR3 nucleotides: TGTGCCAGCAGCTTTAGAACCGGGACGACGAAAGGAAACACCATATATTTT.

V and J are TRBV6-4 and TRBJ1-1; D perhaps matches TRBD1 (6 bases). The CDR3 contains 17 residues. The V gene's germline CDR1 is MRHNA and CDR2 SNTAGT. V was cut by 4 bases and J by 2 bases, with 20 bases left in between. CDR3 in amino acids: CASSAGGGARVNTEAFF. The DNA for the CDR3 is TGTGCCAGCAGTGCTGGGGGGGGCGCAAGGGTAAACACTGAAGCTTTCTTT.

This clone occurred a few times. The chain carries TRBV3-1 (or the pseudogene TRBV3-2) and TRBJ1-4, with 8 bases aligning to TRBD1. Germline CDR1 LGHDT, CDR2 YNNKEL (reference sequence). Unmatched junction bases numbered 8, after V lost 4 bases and J lost 10 bases. This CDR3 contains 14 residues. CDR3 nucleotide sequence: TGTGCCAGCAGCCCGGACAGGGTCGGGGGAAAACTGTTTTTT. Its translation: CASSPDRVGGKLFF.

This clone was seen more than once but under ten times. The chain combines TRBV5-1 with TRBJ1-2, with TRBD1 identical over 7 bases. Germline V CDR1 and CDR2: SGHRS, YFSETQ. Trimming cost V 4 bases and J 5 bases; bases outside gene matches: 5. The CDR3 has 13 amino acids. In DNA form, the CDR3 reads TGCGCCAGCAGCCCCGCGACAGGGTATGGCTACACCTTC. It translates to CASSPATGYGYTF.

The sample holds a few counts of this clone. CDR3 sequence: CASSSQGADQPQHF. The DNA for the CDR3 is TGTGCCAGCAGCTCACAGGGGGCCGATCAGCCCCAGCATTTT. The rearrangement links TRBV11-2 to TRBJ1-5; TRBD1 matches 9 bases. The CDR3 is made up of 14 amino acids. Germline-derived CDR1 and CDR2 are SGHAT and FQNNGV. J lost 5 bases, V lost 4 bases, and 3 bases had no gene match.

This clone was recorded only once. The chain recombines TRBV30 with TRBJ1-4; TRBD1 agrees at 9 bases. V shed 5 bases and J 8 bases; nucleotides not matched to a gene: 0. Germline lookup yields CDR1 GTSNPN and CDR2 SVGIG (reference sequence). CDR3 length: 11 residues. The CDR3 DNA reads TGTGCCTGGGGACAGGGGGAAAAACTGTTTTTT. Translation: CAWGQGEKLFF.

The J gene is TRBJ2-4, the V gene TRBV4-3; TRBD1 is a possible D gene (7 bases). CDR3 length equals 16 residues. Trimming pared 0 bases from V and 6 bases from J, leaving 15 bases between. Germline V gives CDR1 LGHNA, CDR2 YSLEER. This chain's CDR3 is CASSQDRGTAGNIQYF. CDR3 bases: TGCGCCAGCAGCCAAGATCGGGGGACAGCGGGAAACATTCAGTACTTC.

The DNA for the CDR3 is TGTGCCAGCAGCTTAGATCGAAAGGTTGAGCAGTTCTTC. Translation: CASSLDRKVEQFF. The chain combines TRBV11-3 with TRBJ2-1; D uncertain. The germline gives CDR1 SGHNT, CDR2 YENEEA. The CDR3 loop spans 13 amino acids. V gave up 0 bases and J gave up 9 bases, with 9 bases separating them. Combining the CDR3 with reference TRBV11-3 and TRBJ2-1 gives the whole variable domain EAGVVQSPRYKIIEKKQPVAFWCNPISGHNTLYWYLQNLGQGPELLIRYENEEAVDDSQLPKDRFSAERLKGVDSTLKIQPAELGDSAVYLCASSLDRKVEQFFGPGTRLTVL.

The V call is TRBV3-1 (or the pseudogene TRBV3-2), the J call TRBJ1-6; 7 positions match TRBD1. In germline, CDR1 is LGHDT, CDR2 YNNKEL (reference sequence). The CDR3 runs 21 residues. Losses at the gene ends were 3 bases for V and 7 bases for J; bases not matched to a gene: 24. The chain's CDR3 is CASSHSPMGGQACYRNSPLHF. The CDR3 nucleotides read TGTGCCAGCAGCCACAGCCCCATGGGAGGACAGGCATGCTATCGGAATTCACCCCTCCACTTT.

The chain couples TRBV5-1 to TRBJ1-1; D is possibly TRBD1 (5 bases). The CDR3 extends over 13 amino acids. Trimming stripped 4 bases from V and 7 bases from J, with 14 bases between. Germline CDR1 SGHRS, CDR2 YFSETQ. CDR3 nucleotides: TGCGCCAGCAGCCCGGAAGGGGTCGTTGAAGCTTTCTTT. Translated: CASSPEGVVEAFF.

The genes are TRBV6-2 or TRBV6-3 and TRBJ1-6, with unresolved D. Germline values: CDR1 MNHEY, CDR2 SVGEGT. V was cut by 2 bases and J by 7 bases, with 21 bases left in between. The length of the CDR3 is 18 residues. The CDR3 loop is CASSYTPREARKNSPLHF. CDR3 DNA: TGTGCCAGCAGTTACACCCCCCGGGAGGCCAGGAAAAATTCACCCCTCCACTTT.

The chain combines TRBV4-3 with TRBJ1-2; TRBD1 matches 9 bases. CDR1 is LGHNA and CDR2 is YSLEER in the germline V gene. V trimming: 0 bases; J trimming: 4 bases; junction bases outside the gene matches: 3. The CDR3 is 15 amino acids. CDR3 residues: CASSQEGQGTYGYTF. DNA of the CDR3: TGCGCCAGCAGCCAAGAGGGACAGGGTACCTATGGCTACACCTTC.

This clone showed up just a few times. V and J are TRBV7-9 and TRBJ1-6; D is ambiguous. V lost 1 base and J 4 bases, leaving 5 bases between the germline ends. The CDR3 spans 14 residues. Germline values: CDR1 SEHNR, CDR2 FQNEAQ (reference sequence). CDR3 loop: CASSLEGYNSPLHF. CDR3 nucleotides: TGTGCCAGCAGCTTAGAAGGATATAATTCACCCCTCCACTTT.

J is TRBJ2-7 and V is TRBV19; TRBD2 aligns across 9 bases. Germline V gene data show CDR1 as LNHDA and CDR2 as SQIVND (reference sequence). The J segment lost 6 bases and the V segment lost 3 bases, leaving 6 bases of the junction unmatched. This CDR3 contains 14 residues. CDR3 nucleotide sequence: TGTGCCAGTAGTATTGCGGGAGGGCAGGGCGAGCAGTACGTC. Amino acids: CASSIAGGQGEQYV.

The chain joins TRBV4-1 to TRBJ2-7, with 9 bases identical to TRBD2. Trimming took 1 base from V and 1 from J; bases not matched to a gene: 2. This CDR3 is built from 15 residues. Looked up from germline, CDR1 is MGHRA and CDR2 is YSYEKL. CDR3 bases: TGCGCCAGCAGCCAAGGGACTAGCGTATCCTACGAGCAGTACTTC. This codes for CASSQGTSVSYEQYF.